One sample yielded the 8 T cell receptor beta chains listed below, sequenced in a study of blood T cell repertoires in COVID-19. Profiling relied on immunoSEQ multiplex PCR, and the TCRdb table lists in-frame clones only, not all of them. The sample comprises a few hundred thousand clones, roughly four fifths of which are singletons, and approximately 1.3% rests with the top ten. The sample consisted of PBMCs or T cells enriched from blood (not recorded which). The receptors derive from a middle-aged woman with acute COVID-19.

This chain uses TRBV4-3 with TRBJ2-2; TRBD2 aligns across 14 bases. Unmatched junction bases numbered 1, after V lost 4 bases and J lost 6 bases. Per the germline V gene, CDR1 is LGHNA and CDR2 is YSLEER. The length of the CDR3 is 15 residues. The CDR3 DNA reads TGCGCCAGCAGCCTGACTAGCGGGGGGGCCGGGGAGCTGTTTTTT. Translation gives CASSLTSGGAGELFF.

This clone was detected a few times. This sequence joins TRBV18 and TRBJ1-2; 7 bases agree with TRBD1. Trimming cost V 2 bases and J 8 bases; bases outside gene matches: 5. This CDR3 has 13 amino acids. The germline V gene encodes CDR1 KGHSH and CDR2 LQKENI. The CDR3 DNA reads TGTGCCAGCTCACCAAAGGCAGGGGGAGGCTACACCTTC. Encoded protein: CASSPKAGGGYTF.

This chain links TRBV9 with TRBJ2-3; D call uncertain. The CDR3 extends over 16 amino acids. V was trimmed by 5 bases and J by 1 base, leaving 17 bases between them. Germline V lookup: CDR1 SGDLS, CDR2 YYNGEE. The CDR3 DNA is TGTGCCAGCAGTTTTTCCGCGGTTTGGGGCACAGATACGCAGTATTTT. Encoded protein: CASSFSAVWGTDTQYF.

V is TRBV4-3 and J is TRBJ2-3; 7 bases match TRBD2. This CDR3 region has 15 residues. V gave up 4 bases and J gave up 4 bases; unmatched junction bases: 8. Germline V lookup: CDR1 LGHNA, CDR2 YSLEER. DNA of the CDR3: TGCGCCAGCAGCCCTCGATACACTAGCGCAGATACGCAGTATTTT. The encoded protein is CASSPRYTSADTQYF.

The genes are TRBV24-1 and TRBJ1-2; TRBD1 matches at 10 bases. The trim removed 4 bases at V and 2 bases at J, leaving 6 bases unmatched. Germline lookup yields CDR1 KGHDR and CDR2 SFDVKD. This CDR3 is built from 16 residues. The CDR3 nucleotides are TGTGCCACCAGTGACCTCCGGACAGGGGGGAACTATGGCTACACCTTC. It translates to CATSDLRTGGNYGYTF.

The DNA of the CDR3 is TGTGCCAGCAGCCAAGATGGGAGTCGGGGGGAGCAGTACTTC. This codes for CASSQDGSRGEQYF. The chain couples TRBV4-2 to TRBJ2-7, with TRBD2 as a possible D gene (6 bases). V was cut by 0 bases and J by 7 bases, with 13 bases left in between. In germline, CDR1 is LGHNA, CDR2 YNFKEQ. The CDR3 is 14 amino acids.

CDR3 amino acids: CASSLEGSFNYGYTF. CDR3 bases: TGTGCCAGCAGCTTAGAGGGGTCCTTTAACTATGGCTACACCTTC. The chain recombines TRBV7-2 with TRBJ1-2; a weak D match, TRBD1 (5 bases). Trimming shortened V by 1 base and J by 1 base, and 10 bases separated the two germline ends. The CDR3 runs 15 residues. CDR1 and CDR2 (germline): SGHTA, FQGNSA.

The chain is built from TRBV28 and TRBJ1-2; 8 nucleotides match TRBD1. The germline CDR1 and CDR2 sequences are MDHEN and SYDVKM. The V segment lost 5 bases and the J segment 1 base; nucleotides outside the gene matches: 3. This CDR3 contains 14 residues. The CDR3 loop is CASSTGGDNYGYTF. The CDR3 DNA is TGTGCCAGCAGTACAGGGGGTGATAACTATGGCTACACCTTC.